What follows is one T cell receptor (delta chain) and its context. The TCRdb protein comes from a much larger clone and disagrees with this DNA's translation at residue 6, likely due to a read error; the protein given here is derived from the DNA. TCRdb ran CATT on the RT-PCR reads. In the table there are approximately 1,100 delta-chain clones, 3% of which are singletons. The data stem from a study of gamma-delta T cells after stem cell transplantation. The sample was gamma-delta T cells. This sequence was found in a human donor. It is not recorded whose cells these are; they may come from a transplant donor.

CDR3 loop: CACDTTGGVSWDTRQMFF. The CDR3 DNA reads TGTGCCTGTGACACCACTGGGGGCGTCTCCTGGGACACCCGACAGATGTTTTTC. V is TRDV2 and J is TRDJ3; 8 bases line up with TRDD3. The CDR3 is made up of 18 amino acids. V lost 0 bases and J lost 0; bases outside the gene matches: 3. Germline loops: CDR1 GEAIGNYY, CDR2 EKD.